This T cell receptor (beta chain) was recorded in a study of Graves' ophthalmopathy and Graves' hyperthyroidism. The study amplified TCR beta CDR3 regions using RNA transcripts. HTBI primers served in a first-round RT-PCR, which a second-round multiplex PCR followed. MiXCR, applied by TCRdb to the multiplex PCR reads, yields one record per CDR3 protein. The data hold about 380,000 distinct CDR3 sequences, with over 15% observed a single time. The CDR3 extends over 14 amino acids. V lost 6 bases, J lost 7 bases, and 6 bases stayed unmatched. The sample holds a few counts of this clonotype. This receptor was obtained from a woman under 30 with stable Graves' hyperthyroidism. The specimen was peripheral blood. The gene calls are TRBV12-3 or TRBV12-4 and TRBJ1-2, with 12 bases identical to TRBD1. As DNA, the CDR3 is TGTGCCAGCAGCGCGGGACAGGGGGCGCGTGGCTACACCTTC. This gives the protein CASSAGQGARGYTF.